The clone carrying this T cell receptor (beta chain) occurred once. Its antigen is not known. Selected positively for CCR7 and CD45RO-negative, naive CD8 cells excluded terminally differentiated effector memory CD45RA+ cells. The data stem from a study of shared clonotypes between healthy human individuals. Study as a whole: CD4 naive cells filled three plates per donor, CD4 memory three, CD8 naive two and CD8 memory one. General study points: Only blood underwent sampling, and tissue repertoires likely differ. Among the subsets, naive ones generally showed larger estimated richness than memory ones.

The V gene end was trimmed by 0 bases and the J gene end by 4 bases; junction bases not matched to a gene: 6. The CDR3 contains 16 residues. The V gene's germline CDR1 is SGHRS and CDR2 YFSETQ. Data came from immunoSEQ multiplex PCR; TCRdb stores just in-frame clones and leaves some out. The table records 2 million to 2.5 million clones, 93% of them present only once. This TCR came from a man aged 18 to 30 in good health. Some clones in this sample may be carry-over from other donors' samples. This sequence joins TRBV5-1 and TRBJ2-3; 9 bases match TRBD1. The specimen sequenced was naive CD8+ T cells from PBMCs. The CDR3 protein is CASSLAGTGRSDTQYF. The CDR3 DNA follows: TGCGCCAGCAGCTTGGCCGGGACAGGGAGGTCAGATACGCAGTATTTT.